This TCR beta chain was observed in a study of monozygotic twins with cystic fibrosis. Per germline, CDR1 SGHTA and CDR2 FQGNSA. Trimming removed 4 bases at V and 5 bases at J, with 9 bases between. The CDR3 is made up of 13 amino acids. Libraries were prepared by immunoSEQ multiplex PCR; TCRdb keeps only in-frame clonotypes and omits some of them. The sample comprises just under 20,000 clones, about 90% of which are singletons, and about 1.4% rests with the top ten. The origin of this receptor is a girl aged 2-10 years with cystic fibrosis. The gene calls are TRBV7-2 and TRBJ1-5, with a weak D call TRBD1 (5 bases). The sample was blood. CDR3 protein: CASSSDSYQPQHF. In nucleotides, the CDR3 is TGTGCCAGCAGCTCTGACAGTTATCAGCCCCAGCATTTT.